This note documents a single T cell receptor (beta chain) sequence. V shed 4 bases and J 7 bases; nucleotides not matched to a gene: 11. Germline CDR1 reads KGHDR; CDR2 reads SFDVKD. CDR3 size: 16 residues. This entry belongs to a study of blood T cell repertoires in COVID-19. Looking at the study overall: Samples taken during acute and convalescent COVID-19 were collected in the United States, Italy and Spain.

Assay used: immunoSEQ multiplex PCR; TCRdb lists only in-frame clones, some missing. The top ten clones hold about 7% of a sample with approximately 82,000 clones, 82% of them seen once. This receptor was taken from a man between 45 and 60 years old with active or convalescent COVID-19. The J gene is TRBJ1-5, the V gene TRBV24-1; 8 nucleotides line up with TRBD1. Sequenced input: peripheral blood. In DNA form, the CDR3 reads TGTGCCACCAGTGACACGACAGGGGACGGGATGCAGCCCCAGCATTTT. Translated, it gives CATSDTTGDGMQPQHF.